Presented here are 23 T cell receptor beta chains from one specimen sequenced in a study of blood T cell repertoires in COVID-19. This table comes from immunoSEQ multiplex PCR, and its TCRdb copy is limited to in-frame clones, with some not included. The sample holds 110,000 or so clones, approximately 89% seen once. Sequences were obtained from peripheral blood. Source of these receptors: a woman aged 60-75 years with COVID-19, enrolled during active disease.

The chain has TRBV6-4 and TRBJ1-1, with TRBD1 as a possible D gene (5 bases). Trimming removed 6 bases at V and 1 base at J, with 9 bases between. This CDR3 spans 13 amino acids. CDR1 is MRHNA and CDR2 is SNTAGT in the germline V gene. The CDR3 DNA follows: TGTGCCAGCAGCAGAGGACAGAACACTGAAGCTTTCTTT. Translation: CASSRGQNTEAFF.

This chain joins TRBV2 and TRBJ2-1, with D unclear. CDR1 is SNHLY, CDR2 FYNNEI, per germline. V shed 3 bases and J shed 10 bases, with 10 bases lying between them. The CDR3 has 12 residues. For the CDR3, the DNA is TGTGCCAGCAGTGATACAGACCACGAGCAGTTCTTC. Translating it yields CASSDTDHEQFF.

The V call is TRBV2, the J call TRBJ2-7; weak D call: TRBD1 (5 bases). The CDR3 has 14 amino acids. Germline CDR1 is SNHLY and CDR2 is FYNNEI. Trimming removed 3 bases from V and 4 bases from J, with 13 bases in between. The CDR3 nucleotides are TGTGCCAGCAGTGATGAAGGGGCCAGGTACGAGCAGTACTTC. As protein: CASSDEGARYEQYF.

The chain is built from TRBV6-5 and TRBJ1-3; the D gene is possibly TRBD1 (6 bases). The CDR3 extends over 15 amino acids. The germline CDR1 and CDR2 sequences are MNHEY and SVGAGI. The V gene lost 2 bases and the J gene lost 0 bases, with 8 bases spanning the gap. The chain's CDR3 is CASSYRTDSGNTIYF. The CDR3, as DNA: TGTGCCAGCAGTTACCGGACAGACTCTGGAAACACCATATATTTT.

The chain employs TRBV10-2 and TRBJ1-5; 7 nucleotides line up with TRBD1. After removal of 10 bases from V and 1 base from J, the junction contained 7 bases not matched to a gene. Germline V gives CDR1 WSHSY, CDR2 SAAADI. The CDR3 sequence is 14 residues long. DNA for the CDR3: TGCGCCACAGAAAAGGGACAGAGCAATCAGCCCCAGCATTTT. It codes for CATEKGQSNQPQHF.

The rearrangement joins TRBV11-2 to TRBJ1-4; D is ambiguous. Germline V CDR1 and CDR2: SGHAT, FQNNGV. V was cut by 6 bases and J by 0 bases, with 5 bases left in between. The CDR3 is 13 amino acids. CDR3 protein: CASRSSTNEKLFF. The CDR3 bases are TGTGCCAGCAGATCCTCAACTAATGAAAAACTGTTTTTT.

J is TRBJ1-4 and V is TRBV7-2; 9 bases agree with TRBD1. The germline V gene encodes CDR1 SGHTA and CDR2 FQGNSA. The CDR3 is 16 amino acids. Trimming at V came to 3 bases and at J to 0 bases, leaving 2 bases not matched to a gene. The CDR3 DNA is TGTGCCAGCAGCTTTGGACAGGGGACAACTAATGAAAAACTGTTTTTT. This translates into CASSFGQGTTNEKLFF.

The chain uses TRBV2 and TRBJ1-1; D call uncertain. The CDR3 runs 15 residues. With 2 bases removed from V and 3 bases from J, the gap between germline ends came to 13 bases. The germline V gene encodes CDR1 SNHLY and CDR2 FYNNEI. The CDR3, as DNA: TGTGCCAGCAGTGAAAGTGGGGAGGAGCACACTGAAGCTTTCTTT. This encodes CASSESGEEHTEAFF.

The DNA of the CDR3 is TGTGCCAGCAGTTTCGGGAGAACTGAAGCTTTCTTT. Translation gives CASSFGRTEAFF. V gene TRBV12-3 or TRBV12-4 combines with J gene TRBJ1-1; D remains unclear. This CDR3 spans 12 amino acids. V dropped 3 bases and J dropped 5 bases, with 7 bases sitting between them.

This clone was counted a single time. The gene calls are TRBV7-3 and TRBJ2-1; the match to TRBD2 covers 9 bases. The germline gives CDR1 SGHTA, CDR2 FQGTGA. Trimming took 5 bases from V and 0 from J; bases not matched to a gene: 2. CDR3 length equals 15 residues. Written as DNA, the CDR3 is TGTGCCAGCAGCATGACTAGCGGCTCCTACAATGAGCAGTTCTTC. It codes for CASSMTSGSYNEQFF. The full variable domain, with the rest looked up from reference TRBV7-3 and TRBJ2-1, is GAGVSQTPSNKVTEKGKYVELRCDPISGHTALYWYRQSLGQGPEFLIYFQGTGAADDSGLPNDRFFAVRPEGSVSTLKIQRTERGDSAVYLCASSMTSGSYNEQFFGPGTRLTVL.

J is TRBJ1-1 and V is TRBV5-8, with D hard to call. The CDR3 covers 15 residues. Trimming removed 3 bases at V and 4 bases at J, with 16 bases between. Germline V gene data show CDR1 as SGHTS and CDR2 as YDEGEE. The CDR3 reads CASSYITGAGTEAFF. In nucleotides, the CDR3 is TGTGCCAGCAGCTACATAACCGGAGCGGGCACTGAAGCTTTCTTT.

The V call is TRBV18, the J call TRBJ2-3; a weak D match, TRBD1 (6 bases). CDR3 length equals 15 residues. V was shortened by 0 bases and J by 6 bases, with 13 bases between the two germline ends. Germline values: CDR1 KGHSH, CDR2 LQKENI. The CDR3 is CASSPPGALLDTQYF. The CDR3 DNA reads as TGTGCCAGCTCACCACCGGGGGCCCTTTTGGATACGCAGTATTTT.

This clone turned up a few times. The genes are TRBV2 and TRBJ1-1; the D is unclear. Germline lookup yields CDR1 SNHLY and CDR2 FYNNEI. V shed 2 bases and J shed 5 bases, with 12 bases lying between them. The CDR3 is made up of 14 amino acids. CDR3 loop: CASSERVLFTEAFF. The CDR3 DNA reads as TGTGCCAGCAGTGAACGCGTTTTGTTTACTGAAGCTTTCTTT.

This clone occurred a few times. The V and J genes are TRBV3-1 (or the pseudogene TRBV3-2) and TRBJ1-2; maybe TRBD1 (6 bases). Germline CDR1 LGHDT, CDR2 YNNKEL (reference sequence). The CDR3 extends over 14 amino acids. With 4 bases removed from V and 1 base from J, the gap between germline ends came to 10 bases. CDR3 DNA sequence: TGTGCCAGCAGCCGGACAGCAGATAACTATGGCTACACCTTC. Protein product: CASSRTADNYGYTF.

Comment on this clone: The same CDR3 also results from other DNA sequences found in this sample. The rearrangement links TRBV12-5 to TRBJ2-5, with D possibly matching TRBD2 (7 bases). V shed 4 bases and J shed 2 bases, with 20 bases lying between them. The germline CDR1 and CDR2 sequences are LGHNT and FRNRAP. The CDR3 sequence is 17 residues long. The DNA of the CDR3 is TGTGCTAGTGGTTGGGGGGGCACAGGCGGGGAACAAGAGACCCAGTACTTC. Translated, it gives CASGWGGTGGEQETQYF. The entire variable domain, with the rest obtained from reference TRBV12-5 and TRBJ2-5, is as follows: DARVTQTPRHKVTEMGQEVTMRCQPILGHNTVFWYRQTMMQGLELLAYFRNRAPLDDSGMPKDRFSAEMPDATLATLKIQPSEPRDSAVYFCASGWGGTGGEQETQYFGPGTRLLVL.

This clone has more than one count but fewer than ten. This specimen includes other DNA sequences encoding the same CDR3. The CDR3 reads CASSAYRDTEAFF. The CDR3 bases are TGTGCCAGCAGCGCCTACAGGGACACTGAAGCTTTCTTT. The chain has TRBV9 and TRBJ1-1; possible D gene TRBD1, 6 bases. Trimming shortened V by 3 bases and J by 3 bases, and 9 bases separated the two germline ends. The CDR3 is 13 amino acids. Germline-derived CDR1 and CDR2 are SGDLS and YYNGEE.

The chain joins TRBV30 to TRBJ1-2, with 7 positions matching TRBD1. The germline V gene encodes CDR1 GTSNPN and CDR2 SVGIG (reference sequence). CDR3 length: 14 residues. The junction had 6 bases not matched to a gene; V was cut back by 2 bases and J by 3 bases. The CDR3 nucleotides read TGTGCCTGGAGTAGGGACAGTAATGACTATGGCTACACCTTC. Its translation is CAWSRDSNDYGYTF.

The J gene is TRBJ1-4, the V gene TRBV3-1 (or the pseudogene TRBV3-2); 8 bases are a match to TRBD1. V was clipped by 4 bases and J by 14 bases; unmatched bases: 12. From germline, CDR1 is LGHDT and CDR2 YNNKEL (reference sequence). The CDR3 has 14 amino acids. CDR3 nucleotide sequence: TGTGCCAGCAGCCGCGGCCCCGGACAGGGTTGGCTGTTTTTT. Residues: CASSRGPGQGWLFF.

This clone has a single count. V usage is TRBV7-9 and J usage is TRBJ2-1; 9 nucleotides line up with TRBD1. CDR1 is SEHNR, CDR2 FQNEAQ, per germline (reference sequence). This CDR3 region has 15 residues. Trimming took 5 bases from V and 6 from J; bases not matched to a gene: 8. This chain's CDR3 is CASSPGTGKGNEQFF. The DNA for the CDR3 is TGTGCCAGCAGCCCTGGGACAGGGAAAGGCAATGAGCAGTTCTTC.

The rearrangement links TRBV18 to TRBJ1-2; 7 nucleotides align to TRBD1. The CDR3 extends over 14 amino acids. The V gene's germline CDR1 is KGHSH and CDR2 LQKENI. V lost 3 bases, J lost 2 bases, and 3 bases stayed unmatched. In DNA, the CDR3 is TGTGCCAGCTCACCCCCGGGACAGAACTATGGCTACACCTTC. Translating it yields CASSPPGQNYGYTF.

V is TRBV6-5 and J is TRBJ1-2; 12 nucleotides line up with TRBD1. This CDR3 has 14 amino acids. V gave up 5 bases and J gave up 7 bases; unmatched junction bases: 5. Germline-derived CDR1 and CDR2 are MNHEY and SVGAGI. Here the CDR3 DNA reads TGTGCCAGCAGTCCGGGGACAGGGGGCCTTGGCTACACCTTC. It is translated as CASSPGTGGLGYTF.

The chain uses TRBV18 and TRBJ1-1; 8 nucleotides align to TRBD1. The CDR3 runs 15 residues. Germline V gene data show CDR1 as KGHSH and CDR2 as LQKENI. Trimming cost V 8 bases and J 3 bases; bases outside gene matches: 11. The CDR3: CASTEWTGRDTEAFF. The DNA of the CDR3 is TGTGCCAGCACCGAATGGACAGGGAGGGACACTGAAGCTTTCTTT.

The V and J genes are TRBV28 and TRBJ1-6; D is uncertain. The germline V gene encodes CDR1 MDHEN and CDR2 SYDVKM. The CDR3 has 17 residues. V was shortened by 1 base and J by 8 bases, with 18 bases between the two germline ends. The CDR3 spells CASSLSEGSPADSPLHF. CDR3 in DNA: TGTGCCAGCAGTTTATCGGAGGGCAGCCCCGCAGATTCACCCCTCCACTTT.